What follows describes a single TCR beta chain. Its antigen is currently not known. Base-call qualities are not available, and no considerably larger clone is one nucleotide away. Within the sample, other DNA sequences also encode this same CDR3. Taken from cysteine to phenylalanine, the CDR3 has 13 residues. Only the CDR3 DNA is retained, 39 bases long and in frame from the first base. From a lookup of the germline V gene, CDR1 and CDR2 are SNHLY and FYNNEI. V and J lose 1 base and 0 bases, and a span of 4 bases separates them. CD4+ T cells from unexposed donors were collected before the COVID-19 pandemic (2011-2018). After 10 days of culture, CD4+ T cells were isolated with the EasySep CD4+ T cell isolation kit. As cell number allowed, CD4+ T cells from unexposed donors were tested for reactivity to SARS-CoV-2 S and N and to four common cold coronavirus spike pools. Two million PBMCs per well were cultured in IMDM with approximately 5% human AB serum and roughly 10 IU/ml IL-2. Half of the culture medium was replaced with fresh IL-2-containing medium on days 3 and 7. In general, every peptide culture condition was set up in three replicate wells. Leukapheresis product for the unexposed donors was purchased commercially. Ficoll-Paque PLUS gradient centrifugation was used to isolate PBMCs from either whole blood or leukapheresis product. The PBMCs went either fresh into the expansion assay or into cryopreservation at -140 degrees C. The QIAamp Micro DNA Kit was used to extract genomic DNA from the CD4+ T cells.

The library was built by means of the immunoSEQ multiplex PCR assay. On the study's bioinformatics: During preprocessing, nonproductive sequences were discarded, as were any CDR3s that did not begin with C, did not end with F or W, or were shorter than 7 amino acids. The MANAFEST web app was used to call antigen-specific clonotypes on the basis of expansion compared with the reference and with other culture wells. A clone counted as positive if significantly expanded in 2 of 3 replicate wells versus the reference culture at FDR below 0.05. Positive clones also required significant expansion versus all other tandem wells and an odds ratio above 5. Pairwise Levenshtein distance, computed with the stringdist R package after three terminal residues were trimmed from each end, was used as the measure of CDR3 homology. Here the immuneACCESS table is served through TCRdb, limited to in-frame sequences with V and J called. Missing clones are a known gap in these copies; in checked studies unresolved V genes cover under half, and the rest lacks a known reason. V, J and clone size are taken as reported in that table, and D and trimming were inferred from the DNA itself. This sample lists around 21,000 clones; about 66% were detected once. The top ten clones comprise 9.5% to 11% of the sample.

The data belong to a study of CD4 T cells in relation to SARS-CoV-2 and coronaviruses (dated by TCRdb to the early 2020s). For the wider study: In the ViraFEST assay, PBMCs were grown with antigen for roughly 10 days, and TCR beta CDR3s were then sequenced to identify antigen-specific clonal expansions. An HIV-1 Nef peptide pool or a culture without peptide was used as the negative reference condition. Using patient-derived lymphoblastoid cell lines, the shared crossreactive spike epitopes were mapped to their HLA restriction. At the level of individual TCR clonotypes, the study evaluated whether memory CD4+ T cells crossreact between the spike proteins of SARS-CoV-2 and those of common cold coronaviruses. The Adaptive Biotechnologies TCR-sequencing kit was used to sequence samples from three pre-COVID donors and the naive versus memory experiments, while other data came from Illumina-based sequencing. Expansion assays from other donors in the study were sequenced with a different, Illumina-based TCR-beta assay.

What the work shows at the level of the full study, not this receptor alone: Crossreactive clones showed significantly weaker SARS-CoV-2-driven expansion than monoreactive clones, consistent with antigenic imprinting. In around three fifths of donors, memory CD4+ clonotypes turned up that crossrecognized SARS-CoV-2 and at least one common cold coronavirus spike. Because the crossreactivity analysis focused on spike protein, crossreactivity against other viral proteins was not assessed. The study was limited by small numbers of patients and tested TCRs. Because no donor provided both pre-pandemic and post-infection samples, tracing the source of pre-existing responses was limited.

Sequenced: CD4+ T cells from PBMCs, cultured in vitro. The chain is encoded by TRBV2 joined to TRBJ2-7; the D gene cannot be named for sure. This TCR was sampled from a human donor in good health. The CDR3 protein sequence reads: CASSEGNSYEQYF. The sequence in DNA is TGTGCCAGCAGTGAAGGAAACTCCTACGAGCAGTACTTC.